Shown below are 14 T cell receptor beta chains from a single sample sequenced in a study of multiple sclerosis patients with progressive multifocal leukoencephalopathy. As to time point: time of PML onset. Sequencing was performed with immunoSEQ multiplex PCR; in TCRdb, only in-frame clones are kept and a portion is missing. The repertoire holds tens of thousands of clones, with 87% as singletons. Sequenced here: PBMCs, sampled from a patient treated with natalizumab. These receptors came from a human donor with progressive multifocal leukoencephalopathy.

On this clone: This sample includes further DNA sequences coding for the same CDR3. The chain is built from TRBV7-9 and TRBJ2-2, with unresolved D. Trimming shortened V by 1 base and J by 6 bases, and 6 bases separated the two germline ends. This CDR3 is 13 amino acids long. Germline V gene lookup returns CDR1 SEHNR and CDR2 FQNEAQ (reference sequence). The CDR3 protein is CASSLEGSGELFF. DNA for the CDR3: TGTGCCAGCAGCTTAGAAGGATCCGGGGAGCTGTTTTTT.

The rearrangement links TRBV28 to TRBJ1-2; D is undetermined. The CDR3 is 11 amino acids. CDR1 and CDR2 from the germline V gene are MDHEN and SYDVKM. The V end was cut by 3 bases, the J end by 7 bases, with 6 bases between. CDR3 amino acids: CASSFFSGYTF. The DNA for the CDR3 is TGTGCCAGCAGTTTTTTTAGTGGCTACACCTTC.

This chain uses TRBV28 with TRBJ2-7, with D tentatively TRBD2 (5 bases). Germline V lookup: CDR1 MDHEN, CDR2 SYDVKM. The CDR3 is made up of 11 amino acids. The CDR3 DNA reads TGTGCGACCACCGGGGTCTACGAGCAGTACTTC. This gives the protein CATTGVYEQYF.

The chain carries TRBV19 and TRBJ1-5; D not certain. The germline V gene encodes CDR1 LNHDA and CDR2 SQIVND (reference sequence). V was pared by 5 bases and J by 5 bases, with 16 bases between. This CDR3 comprises 15 residues. CDR3 DNA: TGTGCCAGTAGTTCTACCGGGAACCGAGATCAGCCCCAGCATTTT. This gives the protein CASSSTGNRDQPQHF.

A few counts support this clone. The chain has TRBV5-6 and TRBJ1-5; D is possibly TRBD1 (6 bases). Germline CDR1 reads SGHDT; CDR2 reads YYEEEE. V shed 5 bases and J shed 6 bases, with 15 bases lying between them. CDR3 size: 14 residues. CDR3 loop: CASSRGDLGQPQHF. CDR3 bases: TGTGCCAGCAGTAGGGGGGATTTAGGTCAGCCCCAGCATTTT. The whole variable domain, remainder taken from reference TRBV5-6 and TRBJ1-5, is DAGVTQSPTHLIKTRGQQVTLRCSPKSGHDTVSWYQQALGQGPQFIFQYYEEEERQRGNFPDRFSGHQFPNYSSELNVNALLLGDSALYLCASSRGDLGQPQHFGDGTRLSIL.

V is TRBV15 and J is TRBJ2-7; TRBD1 matches 8 bases. V gave up 4 bases and J gave up 0 bases; unmatched junction bases: 8. The CDR3 length is 16 residues. CDR1 and CDR2 (germline): LNHNV, YYDKDF (reference sequence). CDR3 in DNA: TGTGCCACCAGCATCCGAGGACAGGGTCCCTCCTACGAGCAGTACTTC. This codes for CATSIRGQGPSYEQYF.

This sequence joins TRBV7-2 and TRBJ2-1, with D uncertain. CDR1 is SGHTA and CDR2 is FQGNSA in the germline V gene. Between the trimmed V and J ends, which lost 0 bases and 9 bases, there was a span of 6 bases. CDR3 size: 12 residues. The CDR3 loop is CASSLASREQFF. DNA of the CDR3: TGTGCCAGCAGCTTAGCTTCCCGTGAGCAGTTCTTC.

This clone appeared a single time. The chain is built from TRBV6-1 and TRBJ2-7; TRBD1 matches 11 bases. Losses at the gene ends were 3 bases for V and 3 bases for J; bases not matched to a gene: 7. Germline assignment: CDR1 MNHNS and CDR2 SASEGT. The CDR3 covers 16 residues. CDR3 amino acids: CASSDSAGTGGYEQYF. DNA of the CDR3: TGTGCCAGCAGTGATTCTGCCGGGACAGGGGGCTACGAGCAGTACTTC.

As for this clone: An end of the junction does not agree with germline; a read error may underlie this. Different DNA sequences within this sample yield the same CDR3. In DNA, the CDR3 is TGTGCCAGCAGCCTTAACAAGAACACTGAAGCTTTCTTC. Residues: CASSLNKNTEAFF. The rearrangement links TRBV28 to TRBJ1-1; no reliable D call. Germline-derived CDR1 and CDR2 are MDHEN and SYDVKM. The CDR3 is 13 residues long.

V is TRBV6-5 and J is TRBJ1-1, with 11 bases aligning to TRBD1. J lost 11 bases, V lost 5 bases, and 4 bases had no gene match. Germline CDR1 reads MNHEY; CDR2 reads SVGAGI. The CDR3 is 12 residues long. The CDR3 coding sequence is TGTGCCAGCAGTGGACAGGGGGCACGGGCTTTCTTT. Translated: CASSGQGARAFF.

This chain uses TRBV6-1 with TRBJ2-1; TRBD2 agrees at 8 bases. V lost 2 bases and J lost 3; bases outside the gene matches: 6. Per germline, CDR1 MNHNS and CDR2 SASEGT. CDR3 length equals 16 residues. This chain's CDR3 is CASSEYETSDYNEQFF. The CDR3 DNA sequence: TGTGCCAGCAGTGAATATGAGACTAGCGACTACAATGAGCAGTTCTTC.

The V call is TRBV6-5, the J call TRBJ1-4; D is possibly TRBD1 (5 bases). Between the trimmed V and J ends, which lost 6 bases and 10 bases, there was a span of 15 bases. Germline V gives CDR1 MNHEY, CDR2 SVGAGI. CDR3 length equals 13 residues. This CDR3 is CASRDPQGGKLFF. Written as DNA, the CDR3 is TGTGCCAGCAGAGACCCGCAGGGCGGAAAACTGTTTTTT.

The chain uses TRBV5-3 and TRBJ1-2; D is undetermined. TRBV5-3 has ORF status, its function being uncertain. The CDR3 extends over 14 amino acids. V was trimmed by 0 bases and J by 3 bases, leaving 9 bases between them. CDR3 region: CARSLGTRDYGYTF. CDR3 DNA: TGTGCCAGAAGCTTGGGCACGCGGGACTATGGCTACACCTTC.

The table lists this clone with a count of one. CDR3 protein: CASSQSLAGAEYEQYF. DNA of the CDR3: TGCGCCAGCAGCCAGTCTCTAGCGGGCGCCGAATACGAGCAGTACTTC. The gene calls are TRBV4-3 and TRBJ2-7, with 8 bases fitting TRBD2. CDR1 and CDR2 (germline): LGHNA, YSLEER. With V trimmed by 3 bases and J by 4 bases, 11 bases remained unmatched. CDR3 length: 16 amino acids.